Following are 2 T cell receptor beta chains from one sample sequenced in a study of CD8 T cells in Susac syndrome. Reverse transcription of roughly 0.5 to 1 ug RNA was performed with random hexamers. TCRdb used MiXCR to reprocess the immunoSEQ multiplex PCR reads, holding one entry per CDR3 protein. Of about 160,000 distinct CDR3 sequences in the sample, approximately 94% were seen once. The sequenced sample consisted of CD4+ T cells from PBMCs. Receptors were obtained from a human donor with multiple sclerosis.

The chain recombines TRBV5-1 with TRBJ2-3; 8 bases fit TRBD2. The J segment lost 2 bases and the V segment lost 3 bases, leaving 8 bases of the junction unmatched. The CDR3 has 16 amino acids. The germline gives CDR1 SGHRS, CDR2 YFSETQ. The CDR3 sequence is CASSSGAGGFTDTQYF. CDR3 DNA sequence: TGCGCCAGCAGCTCCGGTGCGGGAGGTTTCACAGATACGCAGTATTTT.

CDR3 sequence reads: CASSLGRGWSGYTF. In DNA form, the CDR3 reads TGTGCCAGCAGTTTGGGGCGGGGATGGAGTGGCTACACCTTC. The genes are TRBV28 and TRBJ1-2; perhaps TRBD1 as D (5 bases). Trimming took off 3 bases at V and 7 bases at J, with 15 bases between the two ends. The CDR3 spans 14 residues. The V gene's germline CDR1 is MDHEN and CDR2 SYDVKM.